The 31 T cell receptor beta chains reported below all come from one sample, sequenced in a study of blood T cell repertoires in COVID-19. The protocol was immunoSEQ multiplex PCR, while the TCRdb copy is restricted to in-frame clones and leaves out a portion. The sample consists of more than 90,000 clones, around 93% of them appearing once. What was sequenced was peripheral blood. These receptors all come from a man between 45 and 60 years old with acute or convalescent COVID-19.

The CDR3 nucleotides read TGTGCCAGCAGCCCTGACGGGACCTACAATGAGCAGTTCTTC. Translated: CASSPDGTYNEQFF. The V gene is TRBV11-3, the J gene TRBJ2-1; weak D call: TRBD2 (5 bases). The V end lost 5 bases, the J end lost 2 bases, and 10 bases lay between the germline ends. Germline V lookup: CDR1 SGHNT, CDR2 YENEEA. The CDR3 covers 14 residues.

This chain connects TRBV2 to TRBJ1-2, with a possible D match to TRBD1 (5 bases). Germline CDR1 SNHLY, CDR2 FYNNEI. V was cut by 7 bases and J by 5 bases, with 8 bases left in between. The CDR3 has 11 amino acids. CDR3 amino acids: CASIQEYGYTF. The CDR3 nucleotides read TGTGCCAGCATACAGGAGTATGGCTACACCTTC.

The chain has TRBV30 and TRBJ1-6; 8 bases are a match to TRBD1. From germline, CDR1 is GTSNPN and CDR2 SVGIG (reference sequence). The CDR3 runs to 13 residues. J was trimmed by 3 bases and V by 6 bases; bases with no gene match: 1. CDR3 loop: CACTGGYNSPLHF. CDR3 sequence (DNA): TGTGCCTGTACAGGGGGCTATAATTCACCCCTCCACTTT.

This chain links TRBV5-4 with TRBJ2-3; 10 bases align to TRBD2. Per the germline V gene, CDR1 is SGHNT and CDR2 is YYREEE (reference sequence). V dropped 4 bases and J dropped 4; count of bases not matched to a gene: 9. The CDR3 length is 16 residues. CDR3 DNA sequence: TGTGCCAGCAGCCATACTCTAGCGGGGGACGCAGATACGCAGTATTTT. This gives the protein CASSHTLAGDADTQYF.

The chain links TRBV28 to TRBJ2-5, with D perhaps TRBD1 (5 bases). V dropped 3 bases and J dropped 4 bases, with 9 bases sitting between them. The CDR3 totals 13 residues. Germline loops: CDR1 MDHEN, CDR2 SYDVKM. The CDR3 coding sequence is TGTGCCAGCAGTTTGAGGCAGGGAGAGACCCAGTACTTC. Its translation: CASSLRQGETQYF.

The V gene is TRBV28, the J gene TRBJ2-7; possibly TRBD2 for D (6 bases). This CDR3 is built from 16 residues. Trimming removed 8 bases from V and 1 base from J, with 21 bases in between. Germline V CDR1 and CDR2: MDHEN, SYDVKM. CDR3 in DNA: TGTGCCAGCTCCGGTACATTTGGAGGGGTGTCCTACGAGCAGTACTTC. Translated, it gives CASSGTFGGVSYEQYF.

V gene TRBV2 combines with J gene TRBJ2-5, with TRBD1 matching 7 bases. V trimming: 10 bases; J trimming: 3 bases; junction bases outside the gene matches: 14. Germline V lookup: CDR1 SNHLY, CDR2 FYNNEI. CDR3 length: 15 amino acids. The CDR3 sequence: CANRGRAGGKETQYF. The CDR3, as DNA: TGTGCCAACCGCGGCCGGGCAGGGGGAAAAGAGACCCAGTACTTC.

V gene TRBV19 combines with J gene TRBJ2-7; the D gene is possibly TRBD2 (5 bases). CDR1 and CDR2 from the germline V gene are LNHDA and SQIVND (reference sequence). The CDR3 length is 14 residues. With 4 bases removed from V and 6 bases from J, the gap between germline ends came to 16 bases. CDR3: CASSTGGSGREQYF. CDR3 DNA: TGTGCCAGTAGTACCGGAGGATCTGGTCGCGAGCAGTACTTC.

This sequence joins TRBV19 and TRBJ2-2, with no clear D. This CDR3 is 13 amino acids long. V shed 6 bases and J shed 2 bases, with 7 bases lying between them. The germline gives CDR1 LNHDA, CDR2 SQIVND (reference sequence). The CDR3 protein is CASSQTNTGELFF. In nucleotides, the CDR3 is TGTGCCAGTAGCCAGACTAACACCGGGGAGCTGTTTTTT. Full variable domain (outside the CDR3, taken from reference TRBV19 and TRBJ2-2): DGGITQSPKYLFRKEGQNVTLSCEQNLNHDAMYWYRQDPGQGLRLIYYSQIVNDFQKGDIAEGYSVSREKKESFPLTVTSAQKNPTAFYLCASSQTNTGELFFGEGSRLTVL.

V gene TRBV7-9 combines with J gene TRBJ2-1; D is perhaps TRBD2 (7 bases). V was cut by 5 bases and J by 9 bases, with 14 bases left in between. Per the germline V gene, CDR1 is SEHNR and CDR2 is FQNEAQ (reference sequence). The CDR3 loop spans 13 amino acids. CDR3 DNA sequence: TGTGCCAGCAGCGGAGGGGGAGGGCTTGAGCAGTTCTTC. Translation gives CASSGGGGLEQFF.

V gene TRBV9 combines with J gene TRBJ2-1; D is perhaps TRBD1 (5 bases). V lost 4 bases, J lost 7 bases, and 18 bases lay in between. Germline CDR1 reads SGDLS; CDR2 reads YYNGEE. CDR3 length: 15 residues. As DNA, the CDR3 is TGTGCCAGCAGCCCCCGAAGGCAGGGTCAGAATGAGCAGTTCTTC. It specifies CASSPRRQGQNEQFF.

The rearrangement links TRBV5-1 to TRBJ1-6, with a tentative D call TRBD1 (5 bases). The CDR3 runs to 14 residues. Germline loops: CDR1 SGHRS, CDR2 YFSETQ. Trimming took off 0 bases at V and 5 bases at J, with 6 bases between the two ends. CDR3 region: CASSLVQDNSPLHF. In DNA form, the CDR3 reads TGCGCCAGCAGCTTGGTACAGGATAATTCACCCCTCCACTTT.

This clone turned up a few times. The CDR3 coding sequence is TGTGCCAGCAGTACAGGGCTGAGAGGCACTGAAGCTTTCTTT. This encodes CASSTGLRGTEAFF. The chain carries TRBV27 and TRBJ1-1, with D possibly TRBD1 on 6 matching bases. CDR3 length equals 14 residues. CDR1 and CDR2 (germline): MNHEY, SMNVEV (reference sequence). The V end was cut by 5 bases, the J end by 4 bases, with 14 bases between.

This chain connects TRBV28 to TRBJ2-7, with D possibly being TRBD1 (6 bases). Germline V lookup: CDR1 MDHEN, CDR2 SYDVKM. V was shortened by 3 bases and J by 1 base, with 10 bases between the two germline ends. The CDR3 length is 14 residues. CDR3 sequence: CASSFRQDSYEQYF. In DNA, the CDR3 is TGTGCCAGCAGTTTCAGACAGGATTCCTACGAGCAGTACTTC.

This clone was seen a handful of times. This sequence joins TRBV2 and TRBJ2-7, with 11 bases fitting TRBD2. The CDR3 runs to 15 residues. In germline, CDR1 is SNHLY, CDR2 FYNNEI. J lost 2 bases, V lost 6 bases, and 6 bases had no gene match. The CDR3 region is CASRTGTSGTYEQYF. Written as DNA, the CDR3 is TGTGCCAGCAGGACCGGGACTAGCGGCACCTACGAGCAGTACTTC.

The chain recombines TRBV5-1 with TRBJ2-7; 11 bases fit TRBD1. Losses at the gene ends were 4 bases for V and 4 bases for J; bases not matched to a gene: 10. The CDR3 totals 16 residues. Per germline, CDR1 SGHRS and CDR2 YFSETQ. This CDR3 is CASSIHPGQGDYEQYF. The CDR3 coding sequence is TGCGCCAGCAGCATCCACCCGGGACAGGGGGATTACGAGCAGTACTTC. Full variable domain (rest looked up from reference TRBV5-1 and TRBJ2-7): KAGVTQTPRYLIKTRGQQVTLSCSPISGHRSVSWYQQTPGQGLQFLFEYFSETQRNKGNFPGRFSGRQFSNSRSEMNVSTLELGDSALYLCASSIHPGQGDYEQYFGPGTRLTVT.

The CDR3 spells CASSESRGGAFSSYEQYF. The CDR3 DNA reads as TGCGCCAGCAGTGAGTCGAGGGGGGGAGCATTCTCTTCCTACGAGCAGTACTTC. V gene TRBV10-1 combines with J gene TRBJ2-7; the D gene is possibly TRBD2 (7 bases). This CDR3 has 18 amino acids. V shed 0 bases and J shed 1 base, with 19 bases lying between them. Per germline, CDR1 WNHNN and CDR2 SYGVQD (reference sequence).

The J gene is TRBJ2-7, the V gene TRBV5-1; possibly TRBD1 for D (5 bases). Germline V lookup: CDR1 SGHRS, CDR2 YFSETQ. V lost 2 bases and J lost 4, with 16 bases in between. This CDR3 contains 15 residues. This CDR3 reads CASSFLPGAGYEQYF. CDR3 DNA: TGCGCCAGCAGCTTCCTCCCTGGGGCCGGTTACGAGCAGTACTTC.

The chain links TRBV5-8 to TRBJ1-1; D is uncertain. The germline gives CDR1 SGHTS, CDR2 YDEGEE. This CDR3 is 14 amino acids long. The V gene lost 0 bases and the J gene lost 5 bases, with 11 bases spanning the gap. The CDR3: CASSLGAGFTEAFF. The CDR3, as DNA: TGTGCCAGCAGCTTGGGGGCGGGGTTTACTGAAGCTTTCTTT.

This rearrangement joins TRBV6-5 to TRBJ2-2; D is undetermined. The V gene lost 2 bases and the J gene lost 3 bases, with 7 bases spanning the gap. Germline V CDR1 and CDR2: MNHEY, SVGAGI. The CDR3 covers 14 residues. CDR3 sequence: CASSYTSDTGELFF. The DNA of the CDR3 is TGTGCCAGCAGTTACACGTCGGACACCGGGGAGCTGTTTTTT.

This clone was counted a single time. The chain is built from TRBV7-6 and TRBJ2-1; 15 nucleotides match TRBD2. The CDR3 runs to 18 residues. Losses at the gene ends were 3 bases for V and 8 bases for J; bases not matched to a gene: 11. Germline CDR1 and CDR2: SGHVS and FNYEAQ. CDR3 bases: TGTGCCAGCAGCTTTTCAATAGGAGGACTAGCGGGGGGGGATGAGCAGTTCTTC. Amino acids: CASSFSIGGLAGGDEQFF.

This clone was detected once. The V call is TRBV28, the J call TRBJ2-7; TRBD1 agrees at 11 bases. J was trimmed by 4 bases and V by 5 bases; bases with no gene match: 7. CDR1 MDHEN and CDR2 SYDVKM come from the germline V gene. This CDR3 is 15 amino acids long. The CDR3 DNA is TGTGCCAGCAGTCCCCCCGGGACAGGGGGATACGAGCAGTACTTC. It specifies CASSPPGTGGYEQYF.

This clone was seen only once. The chain couples TRBV5-1 to TRBJ2-1, with 12 bases identical to TRBD2. V shed 0 bases and J 8 bases; nucleotides not matched to a gene: 6. Germline V gene sequence: CDR1 SGHRS, CDR2 YFSETQ. The CDR3 has 16 amino acids. In nucleotides, the CDR3 is TGCGCCAGCAGCTTGGCCCCTAGCGGGGGGGCCTATGAGCAGTTCTTC. Its protein is CASSLAPSGGAYEQFF.

V usage is TRBV15 and J usage is TRBJ1-3; no clear D gene. Germline CDR1 and CDR2: LNHNV and YYDKDF (reference sequence). V shed 4 bases and J shed 0 bases, with 16 bases lying between them. The CDR3 is made up of 17 amino acids. DNA of the CDR3: TGTGCCACCAGCACCAGGAGGAGTTCGCCCTCTGGAAACACCATATATTTT. Translation: CATSTRRSSPSGNTIYF.

The rearrangement links TRBV7-9 to TRBJ1-2; 10 positions agree with TRBD1. The CDR3 runs 15 residues. CDR1 and CDR2 (germline): SEHNR, FQNEAQ (reference sequence). J lost 8 bases, V lost 5 bases, and 11 bases had no gene match. This CDR3 reads CASSPTRTGGSGYTF. As DNA, the CDR3 is TGTGCCAGCAGCCCGACCCGGACAGGGGGATCGGGCTACACCTTC.

This chain joins TRBV2 and TRBJ1-4; TRBD1 agrees at 7 bases. Germline-derived CDR1 and CDR2 are SNHLY and FYNNEI. Trimming at V came to 6 bases and at J to 7 bases, leaving 8 bases not matched to a gene. The CDR3 totals 14 residues. The chain's CDR3 is CASSSDRAVEKLFF. The DNA for the CDR3 is TGTGCCAGCAGCTCCGACAGGGCTGTTGAAAAACTGTTTTTT.

The chain employs TRBV6-5 and TRBJ1-4, with 7 bases identical to TRBD1. CDR3 length: 15 residues. Germline CDR1 reads MNHEY; CDR2 reads SVGAGI. V trimming: 6 bases; J trimming: 7 bases; junction bases outside the gene matches: 11. The CDR3 nucleotides are TGTGCCAGCAGAGACCTTAGGACAGGCGGTGAAAAACTGTTTTTT. As protein: CASRDLRTGGEKLFF.

The chain links TRBV11-3 to TRBJ1-1; a weak D match, TRBD1 (5 bases). Trimming took off 2 bases at V and 10 bases at J, with 17 bases between the two ends. Germline assignment: CDR1 SGHNT and CDR2 YENEEA. This CDR3 region has 14 residues. CDR3: CASSLRSEGVVAFF. CDR3 bases: TGTGCCAGCAGCTTAAGGTCAGAAGGGGTGGTAGCTTTCTTT.

This rearrangement joins TRBV3-1 (or the pseudogene TRBV3-2) to TRBJ2-2; TRBD1 matches at 9 bases. Germline-derived CDR1 and CDR2 are LGHDT and YNNKEL (reference sequence). J was trimmed by 6 bases and V by 4 bases; bases with no gene match: 3. The CDR3 contains 14 residues. The CDR3 sequence is CASSPGTGPGELFF. CDR3 DNA sequence: TGTGCCAGCAGCCCCGGGACAGGGCCCGGGGAGCTGTTTTTT.

This clone was seen once. The V and J genes are TRBV7-2 and TRBJ1-3; 7 bases align to TRBD1. V gave up 4 bases and J gave up 7 bases; unmatched junction bases: 10. Germline CDR1 and CDR2: SGHTA and FQGNSA. This CDR3 comprises 15 residues. CDR3 region: CASSSFPTGRNTIYF. The CDR3 nucleotides read TGTGCCAGCAGCTCCTTCCCGACAGGGAGGAACACCATATATTTT. The variable domain in full, with the rest retrieved from reference TRBV7-2 and TRBJ1-3, is GAGVSQSPSNKVTEKGKDVELRCDPISGHTALYWYRQSLGQGLEFLIYFQGNSAPDKSGLPSDRFSAERTGGSVSTLTIQRTQQEDSAVYLCASSSFPTGRNTIYFGEGSWLTVV.

V and J are TRBV27 and TRBJ2-1; 7 positions agree with TRBD1. CDR1 MNHEY and CDR2 SMNVEV come from the germline V gene (reference sequence). The J segment lost 6 bases and the V segment lost 0 bases, leaving 5 bases of the junction unmatched. The CDR3 totals 15 residues. CDR3 region: CASSLSRQGRNEQFF. The CDR3 nucleotides are TGTGCCAGCAGTTTATCGCGACAGGGACGCAATGAGCAGTTCTTC.